The clone carrying this T cell receptor beta chain came up many times. Its antigen is not identified. The data originate from a study of T cells after yellow fever vaccination. Study-wide context: When fractions had low cell numbers, they were prepared with SMART-Seq v4 Ultra Low Input. Study-wide results and limits: Subsequent booster samples again held most clones from primary vaccination (96% CD4, roughly 91% CD8). Of the clonotypes, a small share occurred in both CD4 and CD8 compartments.

Germline V gene sequence: CDR1 SGHRS, CDR2 YFSETQ. This CDR3 is built from 13 residues. Trimming removed 4 bases from V and 4 bases from J, with 11 bases in between. It was through 5'RACE template switching that TCR cDNA was made, with a universal primer site and UMIs added. In TCRdb, the 5' RACE reads were re-called with MiXCR into one record per CDR3 protein. The repertoire holds about 180,000 distinct CDR3 sequences, with approximately 6.2% as singletons. This sequence originates from a man younger than 35 who received the YFV17D yellow fever vaccine. This sequence joins TRBV5-1 and TRBJ1-2, with D unresolved. The input for sequencing was CD4+ T cells sorted from PBMCs, taken on the day of the first yellow fever vaccination. This CDR3 reads CASSPRETYGYTF. CDR3 bases: TGCGCCAGCAGCCCGAGGGAGACCTATGGCTACACCTTC.